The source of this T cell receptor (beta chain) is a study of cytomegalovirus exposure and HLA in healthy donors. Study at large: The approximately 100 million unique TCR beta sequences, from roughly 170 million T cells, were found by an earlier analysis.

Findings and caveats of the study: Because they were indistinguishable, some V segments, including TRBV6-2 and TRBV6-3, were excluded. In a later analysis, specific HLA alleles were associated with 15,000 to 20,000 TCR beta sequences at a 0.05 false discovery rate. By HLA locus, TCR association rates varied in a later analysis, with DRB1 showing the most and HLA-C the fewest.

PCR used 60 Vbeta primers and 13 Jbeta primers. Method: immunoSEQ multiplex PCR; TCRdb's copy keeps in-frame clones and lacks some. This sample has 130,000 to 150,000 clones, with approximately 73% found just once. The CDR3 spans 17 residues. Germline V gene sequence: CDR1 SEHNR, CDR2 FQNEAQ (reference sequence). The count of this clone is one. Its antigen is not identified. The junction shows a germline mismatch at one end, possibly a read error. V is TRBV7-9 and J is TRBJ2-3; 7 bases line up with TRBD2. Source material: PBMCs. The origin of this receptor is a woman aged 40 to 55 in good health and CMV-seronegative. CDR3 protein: CSSSLFALAESTDTQYF. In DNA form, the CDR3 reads TGTTCCAGCAGCTTATTCGCTCTAGCGGAAAGCACAGATACGCAGTATTTT.